The rows below give T cell receptor beta chains drawn from one sample of a study of cytomegalovirus exposure and HLA in healthy donors. The repertoire was sequenced with immunoSEQ multiplex PCR; TCRdb's copy has only in-frame clones and lacks some. Here the sample spans roughly 100,000 clones, around 73% being singletons. The specimen sequenced was PBMCs. The receptors were sampled from a man aged 40-50 years in good health and CMV-seronegative. Each CDR3 is given with its conserved first and last residue. D genes are given only for firm matches. Clone size is shown for a subset of rows, as once, few, many or a class of expanded clone.

NA TRBJ2-7 NA TRBV23-1 CASTPGQRAYEQYF TGCGCCAGCACCCCGGGACAGCGGGCCTACGAGCAGTACTTC
NA TRBJ1-5 NA TRBV7-8 CASSPDRRPWQPQHF TGTGCCAGCAGCCCTGACAGGCGACCATGGCAGCCCCAGCATTTT
few TRBJ2-6 NA TRBV6-1 CASSELAGANVLTF TGTGCCAGCAGTGAACTAGCTGGGGCCAACGTCCTGACTTTC
NA TRBJ1-3 TRBD1 TRBV19 CASSSTGARSGNTIYF TGTGCCAGTAGTTCGACAGGGGCGAGATCTGGAAACACCATATATTTT
NA TRBJ2-1 TRBD2 TRBV5-4 CASSLDSGRSNEQFF TGTGCCAGCAGCTTGGATAGCGGGCGATCCAATGAGCAGTTCTTC
NA TRBJ1-6 TRBD1 TRBV6-4 CASRNRGKRNSPLHF TGTGCCAGCAGGAACAGGGGGAAGAGGAATTCACCCCTCCACTTT
NA TRBJ2-5 TRBD2 TRBV11-2 CASSLVRTSGEQETQYF TGTGCCAGCAGCTTAGTGAGGACTAGCGGGGAACAAGAGACCCAGTACTTC
few TRBJ1-4 TRBD1 TRBV15 CATRYRGPNEKLFF TGTGCCACCAGGTACAGGGGGCCTAATGAAAAACTGTTTTTT
NA TRBJ1-1 TRBD1 TRBV4-1 CASSAGQGSFF TGCGCCAGCAGCGCAGGACAGGGTTCTTTCTTT
few TRBJ2-3 TRBD1 TRBV6-5 CASSSRRGQGRDTQYF TGTGCCAGCAGTTCCCGCCGAGGACAGGGAAGAGATACGCAGTATTTT
NA TRBJ2-7 TRBD1 TRBV2 CASGTGNEQYF TGTGCCAGCGGGACAGGGAACGAGCAGTACTTC
once TRBJ2-5 NA TRBV7-6 CASSLGGGRGWETQYF TGTGCCAGCAGCTTAGGAGGGGGACGGGGATGGGAGACCCAGTACTTC
NA TRBJ2-1 NA TRBV5-4 CASSGGLLSSYNEQFF TGTGCCAGCAGCGGGGGACTGCTGAGCTCCTACAATGAGCAGTTCTTC
NA TRBJ1-6 TRBD1 TRBV13 CASSLWTGNSPLHF TGTGCCAGCAGCTTATGGACAGGGAATTCACCCCTCCACTTT
NA TRBJ1-4 NA TRBV9 CASSVGLGTDEKLFF TGTGCCAGCAGCGTAGGACTCGGAACCGATGAAAAACTGTTTTTT
NA TRBJ1-1 NA TRBV4-2 CASRPDWNTEAFF TGTGCCAGCAGACCCGACTGGAACACTGAAGCTTTCTTT
NA TRBJ1-1 NA TRBV6-5 CASGGSSTGTEAFF TGTGCCAGCGGAGGCAGTTCGACGGGCACTGAAGCTTTCTTT
NA TRBJ1-2 TRBD1 TRBV7-2 CASSLRGGTGVYGYTF TGTGCCAGCAGCTTACGGGGCGGGACAGGGGTCTATGGCTACACCTTC